This T cell receptor beta chain derives from a study of radiotherapy plus CTLA-4 blockade in lung cancer. The assay was immunoSEQ multiplex PCR, and TCRdb's table has in-frame clones only and misses some. Found here are 80,000 or so clones, around 80% of them singletons; the top ten hold 0.79%. The CDR3 spans 15 residues. Germline V gene lookup returns CDR1 MGHRA and CDR2 YSYEKL. V shed 3 bases, J shed 9 bases, and the junction held 4 bases outside the gene matches. Sequences were derived from peripheral blood, sampled from a patient treated with radiotherapy plus ipilimumab. The chain uses TRBV4-1 and TRBJ2-1, with 14 bases fitting TRBD2. This receptor was identified in a human donor with non-small cell lung cancer who had stable disease on radiotherapy plus ipilimumab. CDR3 in DNA: TGCGCCAGCAGCCAGGGACTAGCGGGAGAGGGTGAGCAGTTCTTC. Protein sequence: CASSQGLAGEGEQFF.